This is a list of T cell receptor beta chains from one sample in a study of OX40 agonist ivuxolimab in advanced cancers. Some clones are missing from TCRdb's copy, which holds only in-frame ones; the method was immunoSEQ multiplex PCR. The sample has about 61,000 clones; 85% to 90% are singletons. The material sequenced was CD4+ or CD8+ T cells sorted from blood, taken in a trial of the OX40 agonist ivuxolimab. The receptors originated from an adult with an advanced solid tumor such as melanoma, head and neck, liver or kidney cancer. Both conserved end residues are part of each CDR3. A D gene is named only where the DNA matches it firmly. A clone size is listed for some rows: how often the clone was seen (once, few, many), or a class if it is expanded.

>TRBJ1-3|.|.|TRBV9
TGTGCCAGCAGCGTAGTGGGGGCCCCGACCTCTGGAAACACCATATATTTT
CASSVVGAPTSGNTIYF
>TRBJ2-7|TRBD1|once|TRBV6-5
TGTGCCAGCAGGAGACAGGGGGCTCCCTACGAGCAGTACTTC
CASRRQGAPYEQYF
>TRBJ2-3|TRBD2|.|TRBV18
TGTGCCAGCTCATTAATAGCGGGGGGGAGCACAGATACGCAGTATTTT
CASSLIAGGSTDTQYF
>TRBJ2-7|.|few|TRBV19
TGTGCCAGTAGTATGGGCAGGTTTGGGCTCTACGAGCAGTACTTC
CASSMGRFGLYEQYF
>TRBJ2-5|.|.|TRBV4-2
TGTGCCAGCAGCCAAGTCGGAGGGCCCCAAGAGACCCAGTACTTC
CASSQVGGPQETQYF
>TRBJ1-2|.|.|TRBV4-1
TGCGCCAGCAGCCAAGATCGAGTAGACTATGGCTACACCTTC
CASSQDRVDYGYTF
>TRBJ1-4|TRBD1|.|TRBV7-8
TGTGCCAGCAGCGCCCGGGACAGATTTAATGAAAAACTGTTTTTT
CASSARDRFNEKLFF
>TRBJ1-6|TRBD1|once|TRBV6-1
TGTGCCAGCAGTGAAGCTAAAGGGGGCCGCCGGGAAAGCCTATTT
CASSEAKGGRRESLF
>TRBJ2-3|.|once|TRBV19
TGTGCCAGTAGTTATCGGGGAGATACGCAGTATTTT
CASSYRGDTQYF
>TRBJ2-3|TRBD2|.|TRBV10-1
TGCGCCAGCAGTGAGAGCGGGGGGCGTTTGGATACGCAGTATTTT
CASSESGGRLDTQYF
>TRBJ1-2|.|.|TRBV2
TGTGCCAGCAGTGTTGCAGTAGCCTATGGCTACACCTTC
CASSVAVAYGYTF
>TRBJ1-2|.|.|TRBV25-1
TGTGCCAGCAGTGAGCCCGGGGGCGGCTATGGCTACACCTTC
CASSEPGGGYGYTF
>TRBJ1-1|.|.|TRBV4-2
TGTGCCAGCAGCCAACCCCACGGGACACTGCTTGGGGACACTGAAGCTTTCTTT
CASSQPHGTLLGDTEAFF
>TRBJ1-2|.|once|TRBV5-1
TGCGCCAGCAGCAAGGACAGTAGCTACACCTTC
CASSKDSSYTF
>TRBJ1-1|TRBD1|.|TRBV5-1
TGCGCCAGCAGCTTGGCAGGGGGCGACGGGAACACTGAAGCTTTCTTT
CASSLAGGDGNTEAFF
>TRBJ1-1|.|.|TRBV7-9
TGTGCCAGCAGCTTAACAGGGTTGAACACTGAAGCTTTCTTT
CASSLTGLNTEAFF
>TRBJ1-1|.|.|TRBV27
TGTGCCAGCTCGCCATTTGACAGGAACACTGAAGCTTTCTTT
CASSPFDRNTEAFF
>TRBJ2-5|TRBD2|.|TRBV6-1
TGTGCCAGCAGTGTCACGGGACTAGTAGTCACCCAGTACTTC
CASSVTGLVVTQYF
>TRBJ1-5|.|.|TRBV7-9
TGTGCCAGCAGCCCCGGGACCGGCAATCAGCCCCAGCATTTT
CASSPGTGNQPQHF
>TRBJ1-1|.|.|TRBV18
TGTGCCAGCTCGGCCAGCAGGACTGAAGCTTTCTTT
CASSASRTEAFF
>TRBJ2-7|.|.|TRBV4-1
TGCGCCAGCAGCCAAACTCTGACCTCCTACGAGCAGTACTTC
CASSQTLTSYEQYF
>TRBJ2-3|.|.|TRBV11-3
TGTGCCAGCAGCTTAGGAAGGGGGGCCGATGTCACAGATACGCAGTATTTT
CASSLGRGADVTDTQYF
>TRBJ2-6|.|.|TRBV7-2
TGTGCCAGCAGCCCCTCTGGGGCCAACGTCCTGACTTTC
CASSPSGANVLTF
>TRBJ2-7|TRBD1|.|TRBV6-1
TGTGCCAGCCTCATCTCGGACAGGGCCTGGTTC
CASLISDRAWF
>TRBJ1-6|.|.|TRBV18
TGTGCCAGCTCACCAGCAAATTCACCCCTCCACTTT
CASSPANSPLHF
>TRBJ2-5|TRBD1|.|TRBV7-9
TGTGCCAGCAGCTTATACCCGGGACAGGGCGGTGAGACCCAGTACTTC
CASSLYPGQGGETQYF
>TRBJ2-1|TRBD1|.|TRBV18
TGTGCCAGCTCACCTCTAATGACAGGGAACAATGAGCAGTTCTTC
CASSPLMTGNNEQFF
>TRBJ2-6|.|.|TRBV5-4
TGTGCCAGCAGCATTGGACACCTCTCTGGGGCCAACGTCCTGACTTTC
CASSIGHLSGANVLTF
>TRBJ2-1|TRBD2|.|TRBV19
TGTGCCAGTAGTATGAAAGCGGGGGGTTACAATGAGCAGTTCTTC
CASSMKAGGYNEQFF
>TRBJ2-5|TRBD2|.|TRBV19
TGTGCCAGTAGTATCCTACCGGTGGCTAGCGGGCAAGAGACCCAGTACTTC
CASSILPVASGQETQYF
>TRBJ1-2|.|.|TRBV18
TGTGCCAGCTCAACGTGGGAAGACAGCTATGGCTACACCTTC
CASSTWEDSYGYTF
>TRBJ1-1|.|.|TRBV7-9
TGTGCCAGCAGCTTACTGGGGGTGAACACTGAAGCTTTCTTT
CASSLLGVNTEAFF
>TRBJ1-4|TRBD1|.|TRBV4-1
TGCGCCAGCAGACGGGACAGGGCAACAACTAATGAAAAACTGTTTTTT
CASRRDRATTNEKLFF
>TRBJ1-2|TRBD1|.|TRBV6-6
TGTGCCAGCAGTTACACGCCGGGACAGGGGACGGATACCACCTTC
CASSYTPGQGTDTTF
>TRBJ2-5|TRBD2|.|TRBV5-1
TGCGCCAGCAGCTTGCGGGGGGACGGGACCCAGTACTTC
CASSLRGDGTQYF
>TRBJ2-7|.|.|TRBV6-5
TGTGCCAGCAGTTACTCGATTTCCGCTCTCGAGCAGTACTTC
CASSYSISALEQYF
>TRBJ2-7|TRBD1|.|TRBV6-1
TGTGCCACCATGACAGGGCCCTACGAGCAGTACTTC
CATMTGPYEQYF
>TRBJ2-1|TRBD2|.|TRBV16
TGTGCCAGCAGCCAATCGGCGGGGGGGCGGGAGAATGAGCAGTTCTTC
CASSQSAGGRENEQFF
>TRBJ1-2|.|once|TRBV6-1
TGTGCCAGCAGTACCTTTAACTATGGCTACACCTTC
CASSTFNYGYTF
>TRBJ1-6|.|.|TRBV5-1
TGCGCCAGCAGTTTTTGGACAGCTAATAATTCACCCCTCCACTTT
CASSFWTANNSPLHF
>TRBJ1-2|TRBD1|.|TRBV9
TGTGCCAGCAGCTTCCGACAGGGAGGTAACTATGGCTACACCTTC
CASSFRQGGNYGYTF
>TRBJ2-7|.|.|TRBV7-9
TGTGCCAGCAGCCCCCGGGGAACCTACGAGCAGTACTTC
CASSPRGTYEQYF
>TRBJ2-3|TRBD2|.|TRBV19
TGTGCCACCGCGGGACTAGCGGGCACAGATACGCAGTATTTT
CATAGLAGTDTQYF
>TRBJ2-5|TRBD1|.|TRBV11-3
TGTGCCAGCAGCTTGGGGACAGGGGCCGGGGAGACCCAGTACTTC
CASSLGTGAGETQYF
>TRBJ1-1|TRBD1|.|TRBV5-1
TGCGCCAGCAGCATCGGACAGGAGAACACTGAAGCTTTCTTT
CASSIGQENTEAFF
>TRBJ1-1|.|.|TRBV18
TGTGCCAGCTCCCCTAAGGGGGTGGGCACTGAAGCTTTCTTT
CASSPKGVGTEAFF
>TRBJ1-1|.|.|TRBV29-1
TGCAGCGTGGTGTGGGGTGGGGTGAACACTGAAGCTTTCTTT
CSVVWGGVNTEAFF
>TRBJ2-3|.|.|TRBV7-7
TGTGCCAGCAGCTTTCATGACACAGATACGCAGTATTTT
CASSFHDTDTQYF
>TRBJ1-2|.|.|TRBV5-8
TGTGCCAGCAGCTCCCAATATGGCTACACCTTC
CASSSQYGYTF
>TRBJ2-7|.|.|TRBV2
TGTGCCAGCTACAGGGACGACGAGCAGTACTTC
CASYRDDEQYF
>TRBJ1-5|.|.|TRBV2
TGTGCCAGCAGTGGGAGCCTACTCAATCAGCCCCAGCATTTT
CASSGSLLNQPQHF
>TRBJ2-3|TRBD2|.|TRBV10-3
TGTGCCATCAGTGGGACTAGCGGGGTAACTAGCACAGATACGCAGTATTTT
CAISGTSGVTSTDTQYF
>TRBJ1-2|.|few|TRBV7-2
TGTGCCAGCAGCTTGACCTACGTGGGACCGACCTATGGCTACACCTTC
CASSLTYVGPTYGYTF